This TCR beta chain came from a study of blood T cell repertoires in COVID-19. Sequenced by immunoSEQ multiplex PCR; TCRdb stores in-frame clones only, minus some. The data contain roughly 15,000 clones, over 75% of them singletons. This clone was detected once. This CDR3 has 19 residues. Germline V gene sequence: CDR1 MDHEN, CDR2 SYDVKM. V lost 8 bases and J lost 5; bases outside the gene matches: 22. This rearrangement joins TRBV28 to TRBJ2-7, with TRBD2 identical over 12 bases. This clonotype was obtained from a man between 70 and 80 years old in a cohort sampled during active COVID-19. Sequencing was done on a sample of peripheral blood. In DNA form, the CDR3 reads TGTGCCAGCGGTCTGGACATAATGGGGACTAGCGGGCTAGGCGACGAGCAGTACTTC. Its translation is CASGLDIMGTSGLGDEQYF.